One and the same sample provided the 10 T cell receptor beta chains below, sequenced in a study of T-cell memory formation after mild COVID-19. TCRdb independently ran MiXCR on the 5' RACE reads; one entry per CDR3 protein. The top ten clones hold 20% to 25% of a sample with a few hundred thousand distinct CDR3 sequences, more than 8% of them seen once. Input material: PBMCs or a T cell subset sorted from them (not recorded which). These receptors were obtained from a man between 18 and 35 years old who had mild COVID-19 (a few samples of this study predate the infection). Cell type and time point are not known.

This clonotype was picked up a small number of times. The chain links TRBV9 to TRBJ2-3; D perhaps matches TRBD1 (6 bases). The CDR3 totals 14 residues. The V end lost 4 bases, the J end lost 3 bases, and 12 bases lay between the germline ends. Germline CDR1 and CDR2: SGDLS and YYNGEE. Here the CDR3 reads CASSTGGTTDTQYF. The DNA for the CDR3 is TGTGCCAGCAGCACTGGTGGGACAACAGATACGCAGTATTTT.

V and J are TRBV6-2 or TRBV6-3 and TRBJ2-7, with D possibly TRBD2 on 6 matching bases. V lost 0 bases and J lost 7, with 10 bases in between. The germline CDR1 and CDR2 sequences are MNHEY and SVGEGT. The CDR3 covers 13 residues. The CDR3 coding sequence is TGTGCCAGCAGTTACTCGACTGGGGGGGAGCAGTACGTC. Encoded protein: CASSYSTGGEQYV.

This clonotype was seen repeatedly, ten times or more. The chain has TRBV5-1 and TRBJ1-5; the D gene is possibly TRBD1 (5 bases). Per germline, CDR1 SGHRS and CDR2 YFSETQ. Trimming stripped 5 bases from V and 5 bases from J, with 11 bases between. The CDR3 length is 13 residues. The CDR3 bases are TGCGCCAGCAGGTATTCGGGGGATCAGCCCCAGCATTTT. Protein product: CASRYSGDQPQHF. Using reference TRBV5-1 and TRBJ1-5 for the parts outside the CDR3, the full variable domain is KAGVTQTPRYLIKTRGQQVTLSCSPISGHRSVSWYQQTPGQGLQFLFEYFSETQRNKGNFPGRFSGRQFSNSRSEMNVSTLELGDSALYLCASRYSGDQPQHFGDGTRLSIL.

This clonotype has only a few counts. This chain joins TRBV24-1 and TRBJ2-1; D may match TRBD1 or TRBD2 (5 bases each). Germline V gene lookup returns CDR1 KGHDR and CDR2 SFDVKD. V was cut by 5 bases and J by 8 bases, with 9 bases left in between. The length of the CDR3 is 12 residues. The CDR3 DNA reads TGTGCCACCAGTGTACGGGGCGATGAGCAGTTCTTC. Translated: CATSVRGDEQFF.

Many counts were recorded for this clonotype. The chain links TRBV7-2 to TRBJ2-5, with D hard to call. V lost 3 bases to trimming and J lost 0 bases, with 11 bases between them. The CDR3 loop spans 15 amino acids. Germline V gene sequence: CDR1 SGHTA, CDR2 FQGNSA. The DNA of the CDR3 is TGTGCCAGCAGCTTGAACTTCTACTACCAAGAGACCCAGTACTTC. Translating it yields CASSLNFYYQETQYF.

This clonotype has ten or more counts. V usage is TRBV7-2 and J usage is TRBJ1-2, with D uncertain. CDR3 size: 14 residues. CDR1 SGHTA and CDR2 FQGNSA come from the germline V gene. Trimming stripped 3 bases from V and 1 base from J, with 9 bases between. Written as DNA, the CDR3 is TGTGCCAGCAGCTTCGGAGGGATTAACTATGGCTACACCTTC. Translation gives CASSFGGINYGYTF.

This clonotype was observed a handful of times. The V gene is TRBV3-1, the J gene TRBJ2-7; 8 nucleotides agree with TRBD1. V dropped 3 bases and J dropped 2; count of bases not matched to a gene: 3. Germline-derived CDR1 and CDR2 are LGHDT and YNNKEL (reference sequence). CDR3 length: 14 residues. The CDR3 sequence: CASSQQGATYEQYF. In DNA form, the CDR3 reads TGTGCCAGCAGCCAGCAGGGGGCCACCTACGAGCAGTACTTC.

This clonotype was recorded many times. The genes are TRBV20-1 and TRBJ2-6; D uncertain. The length of the CDR3 is 13 residues. From germline, CDR1 is DFQATT and CDR2 SNEGSKA (reference sequence). In DNA form, the CDR3 reads TGCATCGCCGCATTATCCGGGGCCAACGTCCTGACTTTC. Translated: CIAALSGANVLTF.

This chain joins TRBV3-1 and TRBJ2-3, with no clear D. CDR1 is LGHDT and CDR2 is YNNKEL in the germline V gene (reference sequence). Trimming left V 1 base short and J 4 bases short, with 6 bases between. The length of the CDR3 is 13 residues. The CDR3 region is CASSQAPADTQYF. The CDR3 DNA sequence: TGTGCCAGCAGCCAAGCCCCCGCAGATACGCAGTATTTT.

This clonotype was counted between two and nine times. The chain recombines TRBV10-3 with TRBJ1-5, with D possibly being TRBD1 (5 bases). The CDR3 contains 15 residues. Trimming took off 4 bases at V and 0 bases at J, with 10 bases between the two ends. Per the germline V gene, CDR1 is ENHRY and CDR2 is SYGVKD. In nucleotides, the CDR3 is TGTGCCATCAGTGCCGGGACGGATAGCAATCAGCCCCAGCATTTT. It encodes CAISAGTDSNQPQHF.